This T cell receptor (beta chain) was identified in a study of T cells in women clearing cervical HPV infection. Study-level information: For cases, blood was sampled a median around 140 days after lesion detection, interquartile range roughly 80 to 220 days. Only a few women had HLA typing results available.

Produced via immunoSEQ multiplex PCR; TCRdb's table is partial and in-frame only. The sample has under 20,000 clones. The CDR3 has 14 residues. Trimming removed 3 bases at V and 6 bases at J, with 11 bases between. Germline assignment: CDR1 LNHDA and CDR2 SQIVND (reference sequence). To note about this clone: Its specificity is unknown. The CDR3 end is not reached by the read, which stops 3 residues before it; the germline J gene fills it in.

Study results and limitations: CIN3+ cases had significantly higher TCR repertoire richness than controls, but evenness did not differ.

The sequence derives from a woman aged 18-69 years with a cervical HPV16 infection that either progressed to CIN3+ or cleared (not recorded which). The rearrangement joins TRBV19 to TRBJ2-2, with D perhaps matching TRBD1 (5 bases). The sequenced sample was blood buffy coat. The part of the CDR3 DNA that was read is TGTGCCAGTAGTATCAGGGTTGGTGCCGGGGAG. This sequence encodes CASSIRVGAGE. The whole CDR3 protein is CASSIRVGAGELFF. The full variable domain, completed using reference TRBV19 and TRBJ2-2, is DGGITQSPKYLFRKEGQNVTLSCEQNLNHDAMYWYRQDPGQGLRLIYYSQIVNDFQKGDIAEGYSVSREKKESFPLTVTSAQKNPTAFYLCASSIRVGAGELFFGEGSRLTVL.